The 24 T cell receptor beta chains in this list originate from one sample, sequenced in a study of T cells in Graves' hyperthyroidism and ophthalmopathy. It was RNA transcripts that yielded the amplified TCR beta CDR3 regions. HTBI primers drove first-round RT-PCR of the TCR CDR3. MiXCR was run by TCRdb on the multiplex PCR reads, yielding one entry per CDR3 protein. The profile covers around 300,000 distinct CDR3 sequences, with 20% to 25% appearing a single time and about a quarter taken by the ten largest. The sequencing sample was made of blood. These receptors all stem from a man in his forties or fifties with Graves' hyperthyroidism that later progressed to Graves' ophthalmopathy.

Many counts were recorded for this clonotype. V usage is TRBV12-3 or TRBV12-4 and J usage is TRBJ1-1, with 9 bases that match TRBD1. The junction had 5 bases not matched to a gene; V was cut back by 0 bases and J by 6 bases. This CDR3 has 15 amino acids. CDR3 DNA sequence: TGTGCCAGCAGTTTAGCGACAGGGGGAGGATCTGAAGCTTTCTTT. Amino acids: CASSLATGGGSEAFF.

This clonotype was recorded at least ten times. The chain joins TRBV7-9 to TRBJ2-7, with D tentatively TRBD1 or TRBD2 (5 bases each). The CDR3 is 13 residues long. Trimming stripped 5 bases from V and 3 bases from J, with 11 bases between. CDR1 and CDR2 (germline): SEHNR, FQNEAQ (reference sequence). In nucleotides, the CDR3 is TGTGCCAGCAGCCGGGACCTGATCTACGAGCAGTACTTC. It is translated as CASSRDLIYEQYF. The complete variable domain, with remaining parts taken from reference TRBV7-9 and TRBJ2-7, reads DTGVSQNPRHKITKRGQNVTFRCDPISEHNRLYWYRQTLGQGPEFLTYFQNEAQLEKSRLLSDRFSAERPKGSFSTLEIQRTEQGDSAMYLCASSRDLIYEQYFGPGTRLTVT.

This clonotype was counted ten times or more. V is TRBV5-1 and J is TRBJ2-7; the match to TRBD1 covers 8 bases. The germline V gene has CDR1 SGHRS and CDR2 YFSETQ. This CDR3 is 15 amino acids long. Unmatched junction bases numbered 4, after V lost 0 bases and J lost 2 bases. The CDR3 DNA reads TGCGCCAGCAGCTTGGCAACAGGGGGTACCTACGAGCAGTACTTC. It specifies CASSLATGGTYEQYF.

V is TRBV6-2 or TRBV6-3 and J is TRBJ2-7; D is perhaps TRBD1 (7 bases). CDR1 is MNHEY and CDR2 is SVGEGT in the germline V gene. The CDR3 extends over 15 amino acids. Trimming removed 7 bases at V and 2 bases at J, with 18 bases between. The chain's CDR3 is CASNMAGQLTYEQYF. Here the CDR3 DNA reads TGTGCCAGCAATATGGCGGGACAGTTAACCTACGAGCAGTACTTC.

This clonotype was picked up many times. The CDR3 coding sequence is TGTGCCACCAGCAGAGGCGGGGATGGTGGGACCCAGTACTTC. Translated, it gives CATSRGGDGGTQYF. The V gene is TRBV15, the J gene TRBJ2-5, with D maybe TRBD2 (6 bases). CDR1 LNHNV and CDR2 YYDKDF come from the germline V gene (reference sequence). This CDR3 spans 14 amino acids. V gave up 1 base and J gave up 7 bases, with 13 bases separating them.

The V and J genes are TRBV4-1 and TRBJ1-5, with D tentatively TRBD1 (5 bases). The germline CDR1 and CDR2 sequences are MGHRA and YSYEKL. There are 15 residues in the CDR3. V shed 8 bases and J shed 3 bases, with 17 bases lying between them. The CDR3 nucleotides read TGCGCCAGCCAGCCCCGAGACAGTTACAATCAGCCCCAGCATTTT. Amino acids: CASQPRDSYNQPQHF.

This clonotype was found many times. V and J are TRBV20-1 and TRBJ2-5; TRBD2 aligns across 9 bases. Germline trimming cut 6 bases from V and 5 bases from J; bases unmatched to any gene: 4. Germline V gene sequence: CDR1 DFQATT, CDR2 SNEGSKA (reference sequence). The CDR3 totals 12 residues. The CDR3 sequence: CSAHSGSETQYF. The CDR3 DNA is TGCAGTGCCCATAGCGGGAGTGAGACCCAGTACTTC.

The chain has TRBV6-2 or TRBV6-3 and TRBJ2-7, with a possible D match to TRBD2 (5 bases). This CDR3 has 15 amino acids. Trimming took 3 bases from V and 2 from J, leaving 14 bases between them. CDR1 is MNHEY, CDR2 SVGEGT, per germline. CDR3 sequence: CASSYPTGDPYEQYF. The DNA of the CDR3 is TGTGCCAGCAGTTATCCAACCGGGGATCCCTACGAGCAGTACTTC.

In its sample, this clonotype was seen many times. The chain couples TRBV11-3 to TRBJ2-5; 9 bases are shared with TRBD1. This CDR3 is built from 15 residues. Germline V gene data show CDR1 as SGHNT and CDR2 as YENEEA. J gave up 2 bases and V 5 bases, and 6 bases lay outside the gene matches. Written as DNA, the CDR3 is TGTGCCAGCAGCCCAGGACAGGGGACACAAGAGACCCAGTACTTC. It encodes CASSPGQGTQETQYF.

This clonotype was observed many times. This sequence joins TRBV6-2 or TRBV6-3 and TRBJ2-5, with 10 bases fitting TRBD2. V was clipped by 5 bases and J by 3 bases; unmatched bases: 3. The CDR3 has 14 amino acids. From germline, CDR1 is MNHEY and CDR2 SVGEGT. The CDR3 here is CASSGLAAEETQYF. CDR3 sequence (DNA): TGTGCCAGCAGTGGACTAGCGGCGGAAGAGACCCAGTACTTC.

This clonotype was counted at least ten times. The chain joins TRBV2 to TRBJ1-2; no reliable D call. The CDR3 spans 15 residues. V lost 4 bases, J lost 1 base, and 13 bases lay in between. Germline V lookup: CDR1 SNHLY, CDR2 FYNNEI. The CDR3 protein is CASSATDLHNYGYTF. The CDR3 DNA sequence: TGTGCCAGCAGTGCGACGGATCTCCATAACTATGGCTACACCTTC.

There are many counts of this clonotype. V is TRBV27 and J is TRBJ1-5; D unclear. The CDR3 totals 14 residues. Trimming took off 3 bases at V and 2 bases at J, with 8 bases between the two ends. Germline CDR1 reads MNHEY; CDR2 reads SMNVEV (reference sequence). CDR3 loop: CASSFIWGNQPQHF. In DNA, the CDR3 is TGTGCCAGCAGTTTTATCTGGGGCAATCAGCCCCAGCATTTT.

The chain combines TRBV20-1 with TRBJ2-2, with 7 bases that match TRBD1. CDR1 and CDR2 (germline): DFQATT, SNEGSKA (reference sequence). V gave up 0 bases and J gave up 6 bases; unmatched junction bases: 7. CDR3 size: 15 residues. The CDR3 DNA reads TGCAGTGCTAGAGATCAGGGGGATGGGGCCGGGGAGCTGTTTTTT. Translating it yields CSARDQGDGAGELFF.

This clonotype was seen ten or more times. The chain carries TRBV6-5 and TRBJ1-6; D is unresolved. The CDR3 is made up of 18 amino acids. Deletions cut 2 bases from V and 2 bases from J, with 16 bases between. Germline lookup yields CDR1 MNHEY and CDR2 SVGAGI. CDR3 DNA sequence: TGTGCCAGCAGTTACCGGAGACGAACAAGGACCTATAATTCACCCCTCCACTTT. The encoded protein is CASSYRRRTRTYNSPLHF.

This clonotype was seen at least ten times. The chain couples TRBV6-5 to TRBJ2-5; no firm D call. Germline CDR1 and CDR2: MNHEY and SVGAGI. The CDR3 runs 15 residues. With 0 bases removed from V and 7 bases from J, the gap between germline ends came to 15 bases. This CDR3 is CASSYSSTSRATQYF. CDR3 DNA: TGTGCCAGCAGTTACTCGAGTACGAGTAGGGCGACCCAGTACTTC.

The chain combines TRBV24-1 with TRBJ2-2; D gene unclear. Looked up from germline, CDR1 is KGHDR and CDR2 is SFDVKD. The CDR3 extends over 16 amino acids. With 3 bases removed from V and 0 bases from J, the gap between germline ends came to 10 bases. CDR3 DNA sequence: TGTGCCACCAGTGATCCCGGGCCGCCGAACACCGGGGAGCTGTTTTTT. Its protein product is CATSDPGPPNTGELFF.

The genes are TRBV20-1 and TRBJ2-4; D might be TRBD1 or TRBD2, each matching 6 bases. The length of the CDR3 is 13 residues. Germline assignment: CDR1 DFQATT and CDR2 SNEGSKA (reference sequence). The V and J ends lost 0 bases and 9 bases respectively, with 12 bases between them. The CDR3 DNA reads TGCAGTGCTAGAGATCTTAAGGGGGGCATTCAGTACTTC. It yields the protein CSARDLKGGIQYF.

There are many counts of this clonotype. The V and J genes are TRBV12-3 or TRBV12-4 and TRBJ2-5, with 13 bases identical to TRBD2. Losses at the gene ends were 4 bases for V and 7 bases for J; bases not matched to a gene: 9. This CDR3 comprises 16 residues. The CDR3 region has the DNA TGTGCCAGCAGTTCATTAGGACTAGCGGGAGTTGGGACCCAGTACTTC. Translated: CASSSLGLAGVGTQYF.

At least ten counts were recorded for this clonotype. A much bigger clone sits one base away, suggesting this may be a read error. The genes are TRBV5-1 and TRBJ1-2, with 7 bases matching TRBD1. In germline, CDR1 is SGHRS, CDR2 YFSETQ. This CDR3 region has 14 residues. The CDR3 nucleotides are TGCGCCAGCACCTGGGACAGAACTAACTATGGCTACGCCTTC. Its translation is CASTWDRTNYGYAF.

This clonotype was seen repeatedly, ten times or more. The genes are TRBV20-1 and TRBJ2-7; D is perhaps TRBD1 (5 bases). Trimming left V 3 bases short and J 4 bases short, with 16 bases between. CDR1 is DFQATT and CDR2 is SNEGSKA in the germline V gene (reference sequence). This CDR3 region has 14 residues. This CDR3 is CSARPDSYPYEQYF. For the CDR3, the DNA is TGCAGTGCTAGGCCAGACAGTTACCCTTACGAGCAGTACTTC.

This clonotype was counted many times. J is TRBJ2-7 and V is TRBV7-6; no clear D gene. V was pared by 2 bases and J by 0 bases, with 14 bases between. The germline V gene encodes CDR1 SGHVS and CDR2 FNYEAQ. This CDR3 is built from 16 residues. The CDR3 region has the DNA TGTGCCAGCAGCTTATCAGCAGGCCCAATCTCCTACGAGCAGTACTTC. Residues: CASSLSAGPISYEQYF.

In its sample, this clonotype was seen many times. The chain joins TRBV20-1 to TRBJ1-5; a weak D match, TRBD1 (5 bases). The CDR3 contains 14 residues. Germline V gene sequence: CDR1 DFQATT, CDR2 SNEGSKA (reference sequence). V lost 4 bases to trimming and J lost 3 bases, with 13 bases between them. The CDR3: CSAKTGTTNQPQHF. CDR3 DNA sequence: TGCAGTGCTAAAACCGGGACGACCAATCAGCCCCAGCATTTT.

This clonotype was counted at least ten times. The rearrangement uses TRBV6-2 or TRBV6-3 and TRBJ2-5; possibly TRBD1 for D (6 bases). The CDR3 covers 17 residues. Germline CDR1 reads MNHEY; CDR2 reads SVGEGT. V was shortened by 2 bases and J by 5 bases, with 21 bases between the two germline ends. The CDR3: CASSYDPQGIPEETQYF. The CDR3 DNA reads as TGTGCCAGCAGTTACGACCCCCAGGGGATTCCGGAGGAGACCCAGTACTTC.

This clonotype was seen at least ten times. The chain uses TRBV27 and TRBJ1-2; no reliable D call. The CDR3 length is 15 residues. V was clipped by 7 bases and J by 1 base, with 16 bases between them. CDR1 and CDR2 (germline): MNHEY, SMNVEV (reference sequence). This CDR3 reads CASKLEPTYNYGYTF. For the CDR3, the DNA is TGTGCCAGCAAACTAGAGCCAACATATAACTATGGCTACACCTTC.